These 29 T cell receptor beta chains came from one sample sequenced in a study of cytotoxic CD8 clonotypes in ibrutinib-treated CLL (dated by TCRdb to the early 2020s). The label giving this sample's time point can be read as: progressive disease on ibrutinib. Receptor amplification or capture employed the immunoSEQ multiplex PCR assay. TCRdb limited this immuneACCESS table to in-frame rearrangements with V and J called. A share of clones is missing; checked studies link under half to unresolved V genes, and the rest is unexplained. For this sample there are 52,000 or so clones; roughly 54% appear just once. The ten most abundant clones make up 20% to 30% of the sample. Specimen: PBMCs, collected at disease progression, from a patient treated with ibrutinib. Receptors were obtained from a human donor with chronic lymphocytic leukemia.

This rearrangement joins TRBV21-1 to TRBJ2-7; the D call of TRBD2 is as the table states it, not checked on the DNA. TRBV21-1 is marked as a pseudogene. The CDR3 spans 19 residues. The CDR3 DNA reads TGTGCCAGCAGCAAAGCCCCAGGGAGGACCACTTACCTATACTACGAGCAGTACTTC. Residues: CASSKAPGRTTYLYYEQYF.

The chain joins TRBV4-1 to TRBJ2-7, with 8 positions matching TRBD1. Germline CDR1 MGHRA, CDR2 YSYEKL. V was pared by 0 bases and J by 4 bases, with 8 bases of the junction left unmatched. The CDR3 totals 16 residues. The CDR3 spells CASSQDVRTGRYEQYF. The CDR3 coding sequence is TGCGCCAGCAGCCAAGATGTTAGGACAGGGAGGTACGAGCAGTACTTC.

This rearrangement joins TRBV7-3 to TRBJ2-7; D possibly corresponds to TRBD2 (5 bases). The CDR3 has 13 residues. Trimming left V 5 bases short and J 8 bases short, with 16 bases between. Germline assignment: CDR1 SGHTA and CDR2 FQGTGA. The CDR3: CASSRTPSGQQYF. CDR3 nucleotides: TGTGCCAGCAGCCGTACCCCCAGCGGCCAGCAGTACTTC.

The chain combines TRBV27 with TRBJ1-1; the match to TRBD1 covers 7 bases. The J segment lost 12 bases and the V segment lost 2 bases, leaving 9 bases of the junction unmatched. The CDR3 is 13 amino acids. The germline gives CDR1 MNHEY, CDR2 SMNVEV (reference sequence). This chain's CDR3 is CASSLEEGAKTFF. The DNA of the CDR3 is TGTGCCAGCAGTTTAGAAGAGGGGGCGAAAACTTTCTTT.

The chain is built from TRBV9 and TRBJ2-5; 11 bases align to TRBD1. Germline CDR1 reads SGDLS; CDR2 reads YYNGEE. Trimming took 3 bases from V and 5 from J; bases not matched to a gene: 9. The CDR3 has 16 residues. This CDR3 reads CASSAPGQGAGETQYF. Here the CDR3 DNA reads TGTGCCAGCAGCGCACCAGGACAGGGGGCCGGGGAGACCCAGTACTTC.

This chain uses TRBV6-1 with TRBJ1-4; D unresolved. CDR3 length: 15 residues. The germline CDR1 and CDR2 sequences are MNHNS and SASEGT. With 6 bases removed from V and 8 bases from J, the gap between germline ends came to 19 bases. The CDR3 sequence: CASSHILGRGEKLFF. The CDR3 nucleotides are TGTGCCAGCAGCCACATTCTAGGGAGAGGCGAAAAACTGTTTTTT.

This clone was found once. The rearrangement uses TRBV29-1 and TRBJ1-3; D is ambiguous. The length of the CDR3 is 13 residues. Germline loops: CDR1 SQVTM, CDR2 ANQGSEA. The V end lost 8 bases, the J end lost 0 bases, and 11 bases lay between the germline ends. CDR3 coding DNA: TGCAGCATCTCCCAGAGCTCTGGAAACACCATATATTTT. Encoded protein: CSISQSSGNTIYF.

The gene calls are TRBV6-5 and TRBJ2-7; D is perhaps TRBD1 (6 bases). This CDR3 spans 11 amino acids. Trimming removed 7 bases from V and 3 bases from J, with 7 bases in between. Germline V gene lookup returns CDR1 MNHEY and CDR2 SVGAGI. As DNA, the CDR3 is TGTGCCAGCATAGGGGGCTACGAGCAGTACTTC. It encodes CASIGGYEQYF.

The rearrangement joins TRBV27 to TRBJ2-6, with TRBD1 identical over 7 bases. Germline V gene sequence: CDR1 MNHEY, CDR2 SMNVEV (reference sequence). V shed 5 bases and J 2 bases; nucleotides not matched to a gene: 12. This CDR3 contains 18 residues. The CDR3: CASSRTSTGAAGANVLTF. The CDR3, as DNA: TGTGCCAGCAGTCGAACATCTACAGGGGCTGCTGGGGCCAACGTCCTGACTTTC.

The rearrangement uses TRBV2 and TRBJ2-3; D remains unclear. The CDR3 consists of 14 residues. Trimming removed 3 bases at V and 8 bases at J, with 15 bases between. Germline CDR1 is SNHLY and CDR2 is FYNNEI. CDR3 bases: TGTGCCAGCAGTGATGTCAGTCGAGAAGGTACGCAGTATTTT. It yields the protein CASSDVSREGTQYF.

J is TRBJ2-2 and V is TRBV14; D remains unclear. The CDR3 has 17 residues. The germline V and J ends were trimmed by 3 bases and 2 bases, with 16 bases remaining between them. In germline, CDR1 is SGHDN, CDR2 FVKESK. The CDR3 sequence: CASSHSRLGGNTGELFF. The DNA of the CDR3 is TGTGCCAGCAGCCACTCTAGATTAGGTGGAAACACCGGGGAGCTGTTTTTT. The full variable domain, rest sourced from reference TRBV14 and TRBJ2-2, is EAGVTQFPSHSVIEKGQTVTLRCDPISGHDNLYWYRRVMGKEIKFLLHFVKESKQDESGMPNNRFLAERTGGTYSTLKVQPAELEDSGVYFCASSHSRLGGNTGELFFGEGSRLTVL.

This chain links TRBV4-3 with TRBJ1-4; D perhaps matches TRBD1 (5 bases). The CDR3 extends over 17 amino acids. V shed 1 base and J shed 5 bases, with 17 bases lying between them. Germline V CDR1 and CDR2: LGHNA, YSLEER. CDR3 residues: CASSQGGPGTGNEKLFF. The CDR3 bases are TGCGCCAGCAGCCAAGGAGGACCGGGGACGGGAAATGAAAAACTGTTTTTT.

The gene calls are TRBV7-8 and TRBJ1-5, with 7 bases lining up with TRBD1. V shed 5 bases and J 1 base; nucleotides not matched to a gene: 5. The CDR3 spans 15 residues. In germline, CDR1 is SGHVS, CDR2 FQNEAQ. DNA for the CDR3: TGTGCCAGCAGCCCAGGACAGGTGAGCAATCAGCCCCAGCATTTT. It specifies CASSPGQVSNQPQHF.

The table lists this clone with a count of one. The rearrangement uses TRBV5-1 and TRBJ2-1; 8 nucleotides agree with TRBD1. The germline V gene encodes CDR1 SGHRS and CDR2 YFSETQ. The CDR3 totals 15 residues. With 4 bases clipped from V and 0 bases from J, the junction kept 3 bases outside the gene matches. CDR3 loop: CASSGTGRSYNEQFF. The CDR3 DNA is TGCGCCAGCAGCGGGACAGGACGCTCCTACAATGAGCAGTTCTTC.

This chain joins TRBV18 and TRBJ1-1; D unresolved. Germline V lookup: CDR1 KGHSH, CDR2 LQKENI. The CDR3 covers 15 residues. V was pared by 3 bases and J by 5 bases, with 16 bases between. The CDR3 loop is CASSPSPLKGTEAFF. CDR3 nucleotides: TGTGCCAGCTCACCGTCACCGTTGAAGGGTACTGAAGCTTTCTTT. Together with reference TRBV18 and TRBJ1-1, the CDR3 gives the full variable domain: NAGVMQNPRHLVRRRGQEARLRCSPMKGHSHVYWYRQLPEEGLKFMVYLQKENIIDESGMPKERFSAEFPKEGPSILRIQQVVRGDSAAYFCASSPSPLKGTEAFFGQGTRLTVV.

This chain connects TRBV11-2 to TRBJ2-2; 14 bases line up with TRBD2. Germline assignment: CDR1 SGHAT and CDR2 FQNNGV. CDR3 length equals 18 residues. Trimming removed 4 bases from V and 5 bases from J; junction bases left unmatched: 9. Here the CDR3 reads CASSSLGLAGGITGELFF. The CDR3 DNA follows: TGTGCCAGCAGCTCCCTTGGACTAGCGGGGGGTATTACCGGGGAGCTGTTTTTT.

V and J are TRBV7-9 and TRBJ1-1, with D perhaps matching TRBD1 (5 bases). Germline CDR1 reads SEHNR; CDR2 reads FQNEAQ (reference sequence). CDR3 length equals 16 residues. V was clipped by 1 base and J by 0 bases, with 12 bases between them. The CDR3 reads CASSLGLGQVNTEAFF. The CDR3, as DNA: TGTGCCAGCAGCTTAGGTCTCGGACAAGTGAACACTGAAGCTTTCTTT.

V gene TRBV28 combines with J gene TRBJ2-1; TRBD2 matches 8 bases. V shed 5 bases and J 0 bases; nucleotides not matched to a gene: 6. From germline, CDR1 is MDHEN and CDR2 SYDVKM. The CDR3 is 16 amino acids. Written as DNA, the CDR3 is TGTGCCAGCAGTACCCGGGGGGGCAGCTCCTACAATGAGCAGTTCTTC. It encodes CASSTRGGSSYNEQFF.

The CDR3 DNA reads as TGTGCCAGCAGCTTAAGTCAAGGATGGGGCGGGGAGCTGTTTTTT. Translation: CASSLSQGWGGELFF. The chain is built from TRBV7-2 and TRBJ2-2; D remains unclear. The CDR3 covers 15 residues. Trimming removed 2 bases at V and 7 bases at J, with 14 bases between. Germline assignment: CDR1 SGHTA and CDR2 FQGNSA. The full variable domain, completed using reference TRBV7-2 and TRBJ2-2, is GAGVSQSPSNKVTEKGKDVELRCDPISGHTALYWYRQSLGQGLEFLIYFQGNSAPDKSGLPSDRFSAERTGGSVSTLTIQRTQQEDSAVYLCASSLSQGWGGELFFGEGSRLTVL.

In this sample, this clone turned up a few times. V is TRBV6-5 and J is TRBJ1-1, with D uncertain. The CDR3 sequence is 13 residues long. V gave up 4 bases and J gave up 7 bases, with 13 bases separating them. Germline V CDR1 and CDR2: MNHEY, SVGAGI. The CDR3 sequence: CASSFGPLGEAFF. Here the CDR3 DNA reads TGTGCCAGCAGTTTCGGACCTCTGGGTGAAGCTTTCTTT.

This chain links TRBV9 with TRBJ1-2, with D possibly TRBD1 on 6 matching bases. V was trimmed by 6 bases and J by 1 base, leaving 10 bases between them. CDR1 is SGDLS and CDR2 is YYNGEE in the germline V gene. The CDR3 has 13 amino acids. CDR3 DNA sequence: TGTGCCAGCACTTACAGGGATAACTATGGCTACACCTTC. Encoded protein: CASTYRDNYGYTF.

CDR3 residues: CASSFDRENEQFF. CDR3 nucleotide sequence: TGTGCCAGCAGCTTTGACAGGGAAAATGAGCAGTTCTTC. The chain couples TRBV7-9 to TRBJ2-1; 7 nucleotides agree with TRBD1. V shed 3 bases, J shed 7 bases, and the junction held 3 bases outside the gene matches. The CDR3 is made up of 13 amino acids. Germline assignment: CDR1 SEHNR and CDR2 FQNEAQ (reference sequence).

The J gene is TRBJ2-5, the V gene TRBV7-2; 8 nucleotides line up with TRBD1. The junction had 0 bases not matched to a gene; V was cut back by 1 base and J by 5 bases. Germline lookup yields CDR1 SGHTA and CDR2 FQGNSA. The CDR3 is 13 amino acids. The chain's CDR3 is CASSLGQGETQYF. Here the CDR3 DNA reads TGTGCCAGCAGCTTAGGACAGGGGGAGACCCAGTACTTC.

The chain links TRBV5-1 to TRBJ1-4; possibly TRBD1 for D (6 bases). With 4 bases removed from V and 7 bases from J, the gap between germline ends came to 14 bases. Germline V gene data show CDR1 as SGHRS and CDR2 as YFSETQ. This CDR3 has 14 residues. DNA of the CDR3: TGCGCCAGCAGCGGAAACAGGGTTGGTGAAAAACTGTTTTTT. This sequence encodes CASSGNRVGEKLFF.

The CDR3 here is CASRNGQEGQETQYF. DNA for the CDR3: TGTGCCAGCAGGAATGGGCAGGAGGGCCAAGAGACCCAGTACTTC. This chain uses TRBV7-2 with TRBJ2-5, with a possible D match to TRBD2 (6 bases). The CDR3 totals 15 residues. From germline, CDR1 is SGHTA and CDR2 FQGNSA. The germline V and J ends were trimmed by 6 bases and 1 base, with 15 bases remaining between them. The full variable domain, with the rest looked up from reference TRBV7-2 and TRBJ2-5, is GAGVSQSPSNKVTEKGKDVELRCDPISGHTALYWYRQSLGQGLEFLIYFQGNSAPDKSGLPSDRFSAERTGGSVSTLTIQRTQQEDSAVYLCASRNGQEGQETQYFGPGTRLLVL.

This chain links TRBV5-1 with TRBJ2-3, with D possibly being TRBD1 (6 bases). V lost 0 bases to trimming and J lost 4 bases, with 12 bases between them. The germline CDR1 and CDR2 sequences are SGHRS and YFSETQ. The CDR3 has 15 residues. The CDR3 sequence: CASSLVLQGPDTQYF. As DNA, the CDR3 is TGCGCCAGCAGCTTGGTCCTACAGGGCCCAGATACGCAGTATTTT. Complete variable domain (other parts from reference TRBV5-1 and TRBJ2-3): KAGVTQTPRYLIKTRGQQVTLSCSPISGHRSVSWYQQTPGQGLQFLFEYFSETQRNKGNFPGRFSGRQFSNSRSEMNVSTLELGDSALYLCASSLVLQGPDTQYFGPGTRLTVL.

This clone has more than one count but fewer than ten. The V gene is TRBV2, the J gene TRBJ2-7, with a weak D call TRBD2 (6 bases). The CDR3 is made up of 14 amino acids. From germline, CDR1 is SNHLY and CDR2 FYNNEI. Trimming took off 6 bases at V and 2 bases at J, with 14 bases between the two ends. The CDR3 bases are TGTGCCAGCAGGCTAAGGGAGGCCGCCTACGAGCAGTACTTC. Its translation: CASRLREAAYEQYF.

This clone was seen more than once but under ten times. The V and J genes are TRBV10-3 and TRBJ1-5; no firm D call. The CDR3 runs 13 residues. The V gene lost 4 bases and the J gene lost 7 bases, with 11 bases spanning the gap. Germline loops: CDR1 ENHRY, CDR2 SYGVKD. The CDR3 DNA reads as TGTGCCATCAGTGCTAAAGTTGAACAGCCCCAGCATTTT. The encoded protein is CAISAKVEQPQHF.

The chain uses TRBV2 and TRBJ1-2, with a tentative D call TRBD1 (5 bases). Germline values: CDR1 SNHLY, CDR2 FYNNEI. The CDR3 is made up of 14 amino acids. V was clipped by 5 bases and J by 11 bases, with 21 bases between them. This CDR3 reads CASSPDRILGGYTF. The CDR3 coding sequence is TGTGCCAGCAGTCCCGACCGGATCCTGGGGGGTTACACCTTC.